Described below is a single T cell receptor (beta chain) sequence and its context. Its antigen is unidentified. These data belong to a study of regulatory T cells in long-lasting Graves disease. The TCR beta library used iRepertoire HTBI primers with Arm-PCR amplification of CDR3. TCRdb re-called the multiplex PCR reads through MiXCR, storing one row per CDR3 protein. This sample has under 500,000 distinct CDR3 sequences, with roughly 20% found just once. Germline V CDR1 and CDR2: LNHDA, SQIVND (reference sequence). Trimming removed 1 base from V and 2 bases from J, with 15 bases in between. The CDR3 covers 16 residues. Time point meaning: persistent/refractory GD, antithyroid drugs over 5 years with positive TRAb. The TCR library was prepared using RNA isolated from PBMCs. Study results and caveats: Persistent disease preferred TRBV28, TRBJ1-2 and TRBJ2-5; new disease, TRBV20-1 and TRBJ2-1.

Sequences were derived from peripheral blood mononuclear cells (PBMCs), sampled when the disease was refractory, from a patient treated with antithyroid drugs. The chain joins TRBV19 to TRBJ2-7; D tentatively reads TRBD1 or TRBD2 (7 bases each). The receptor's source is a female donor with Graves disease. The CDR3 loop is CASSIGPRGGPYEQYF. The CDR3 region has the DNA TGTGCCAGTAGTATAGGCCCCAGGGGGGGTCCCTACGAGCAGTACTTC.